In its sample, the clone carrying this T cell receptor beta chain was seen once. Extracted RNA was reverse transcribed, and the resulting cDNA served as sequencing template. The protocol was immunoSEQ multiplex PCR, while the TCRdb copy is restricted to in-frame clones and leaves out a portion. The sample includes hundreds of thousands of clones, about three fifths of them seen just once. The data belong to a study of CD8+ T cells in alopecia areata. The V end lost 6 bases, the J end lost 2 bases, and 11 bases lay between the germline ends. The CDR3 consists of 15 residues. CDR1 and CDR2 (germline): SNHLY, FYNNEI.

The material was CD4+ T cells sorted from blood, obtained at week 0. The clonotype comes from a human donor with alopecia areata. The chain uses TRBV2 and TRBJ2-6; D is undetermined. The CDR3 protein is CASSTAATGANVLTF. The CDR3 bases are TGTGCCAGCAGCACGGCAGCCACTGGGGCCAACGTCCTGACTTTC.